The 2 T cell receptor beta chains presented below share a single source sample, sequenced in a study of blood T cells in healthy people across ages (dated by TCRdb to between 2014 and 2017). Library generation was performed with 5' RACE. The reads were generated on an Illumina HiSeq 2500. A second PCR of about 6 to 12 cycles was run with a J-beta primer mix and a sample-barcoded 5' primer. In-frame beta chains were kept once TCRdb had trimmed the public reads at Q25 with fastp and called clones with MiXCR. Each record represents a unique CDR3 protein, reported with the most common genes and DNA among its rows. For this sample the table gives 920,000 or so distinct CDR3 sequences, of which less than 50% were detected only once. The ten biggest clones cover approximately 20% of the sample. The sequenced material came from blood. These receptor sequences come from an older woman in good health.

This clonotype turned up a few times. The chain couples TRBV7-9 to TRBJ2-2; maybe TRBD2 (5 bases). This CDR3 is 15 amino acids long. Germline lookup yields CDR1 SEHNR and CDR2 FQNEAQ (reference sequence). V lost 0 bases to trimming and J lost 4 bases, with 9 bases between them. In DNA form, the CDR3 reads TGTGCCAGCAGCTTAGCGGGAGTGATCACCGGGGAGCTGTTTTTT. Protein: CASSLAGVITGELFF.

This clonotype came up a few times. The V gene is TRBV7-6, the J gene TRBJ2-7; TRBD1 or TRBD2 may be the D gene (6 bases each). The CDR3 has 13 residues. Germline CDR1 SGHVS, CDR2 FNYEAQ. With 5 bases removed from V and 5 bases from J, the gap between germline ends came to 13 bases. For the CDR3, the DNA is TGTGCCAGCAGCGGGGCAGGGGAGGACGAGCAGTACTTC. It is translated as CASSGAGEDEQYF.